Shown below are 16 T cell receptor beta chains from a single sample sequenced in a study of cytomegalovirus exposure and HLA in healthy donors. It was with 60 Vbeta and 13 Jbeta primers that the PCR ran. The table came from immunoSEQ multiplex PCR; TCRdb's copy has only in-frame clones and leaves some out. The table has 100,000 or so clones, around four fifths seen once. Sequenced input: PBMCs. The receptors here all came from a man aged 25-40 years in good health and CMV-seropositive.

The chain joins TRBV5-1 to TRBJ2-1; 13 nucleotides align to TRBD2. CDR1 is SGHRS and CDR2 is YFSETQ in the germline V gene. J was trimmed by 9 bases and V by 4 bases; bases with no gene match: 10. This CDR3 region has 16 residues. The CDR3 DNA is TGCGCCAGCAGCCCGGACGGACTAGCGGGAGTCAGTGAGCAGTTCTTC. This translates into CASSPDGLAGVSEQFF.

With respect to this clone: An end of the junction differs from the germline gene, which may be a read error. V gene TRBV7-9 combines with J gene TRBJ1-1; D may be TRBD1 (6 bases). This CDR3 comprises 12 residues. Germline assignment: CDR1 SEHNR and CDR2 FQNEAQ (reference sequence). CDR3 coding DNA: TGTTCCAGCAGCCTACGACAGGATGAAGCTTTCTTT. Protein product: CSSSLRQDEAFF.

CDR3 DNA: TGTGCCTGGAGTGTATGGCTAGCGGGGAGAATCGATGAGCAGTTCTTC. Protein sequence: CAWSVWLAGRIDEQFF. The rearrangement links TRBV30 to TRBJ2-1; 9 nucleotides align to TRBD2. Per germline, CDR1 GTSNPN and CDR2 SVGIG (reference sequence). J lost 8 bases, V lost 0 bases, and 11 bases had no gene match. CDR3 length equals 16 residues.

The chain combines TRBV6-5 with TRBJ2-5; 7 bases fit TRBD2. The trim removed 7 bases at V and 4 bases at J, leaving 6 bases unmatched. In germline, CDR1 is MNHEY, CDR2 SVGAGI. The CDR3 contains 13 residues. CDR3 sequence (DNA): TGTGCCAGCAAGGGAGCGGGAAGAGAGACCCAGTACTTC. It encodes CASKGAGRETQYF.

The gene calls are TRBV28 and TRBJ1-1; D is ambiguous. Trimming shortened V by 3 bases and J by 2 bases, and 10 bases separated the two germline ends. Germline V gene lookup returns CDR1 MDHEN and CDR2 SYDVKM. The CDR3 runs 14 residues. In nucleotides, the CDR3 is TGTGCCAGCAGTTTCCTCCAGTTTAACACTGAAGCTTTCTTT. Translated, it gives CASSFLQFNTEAFF. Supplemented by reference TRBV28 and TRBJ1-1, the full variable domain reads DVKVTQSSRYLVKRTGEKVFLECVQDMDHENMFWYRQDPGLGLRLIYFSYDVKMKEKGDIPEGYSVSREKKERFSLILESASTNQTSMYLCASSFLQFNTEAFFGQGTRLTVV.

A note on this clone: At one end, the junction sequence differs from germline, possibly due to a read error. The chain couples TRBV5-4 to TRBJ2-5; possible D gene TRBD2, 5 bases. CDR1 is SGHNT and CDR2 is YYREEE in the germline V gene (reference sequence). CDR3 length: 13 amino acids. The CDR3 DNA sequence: TGTGCCAGCAGCTTGCGAGGGCCGGAGACCCGGTACTTC. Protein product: CASSLRGPETRYF.

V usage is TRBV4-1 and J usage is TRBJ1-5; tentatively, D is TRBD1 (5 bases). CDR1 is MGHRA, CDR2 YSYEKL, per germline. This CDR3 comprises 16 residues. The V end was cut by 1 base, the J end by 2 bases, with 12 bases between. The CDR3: CASSQAGGVGNQPQHF. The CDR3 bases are TGCGCCAGCAGCCAAGCGGGGGGGGTTGGCAATCAGCCCCAGCATTTT.

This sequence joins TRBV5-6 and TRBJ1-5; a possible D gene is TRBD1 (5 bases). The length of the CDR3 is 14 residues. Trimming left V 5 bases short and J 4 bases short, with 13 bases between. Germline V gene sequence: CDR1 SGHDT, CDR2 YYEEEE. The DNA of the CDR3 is TGTGCCAGCAGACAAGCGGGGGGGAATCAGCCCCAGCATTTT. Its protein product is CASRQAGGNQPQHF.

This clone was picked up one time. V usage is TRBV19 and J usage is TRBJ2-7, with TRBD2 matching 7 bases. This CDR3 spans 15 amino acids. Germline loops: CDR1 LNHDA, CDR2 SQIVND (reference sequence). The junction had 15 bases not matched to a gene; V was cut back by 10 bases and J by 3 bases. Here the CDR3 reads CATRGKDGAVYEQYF. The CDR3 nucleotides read TGTGCCACGCGGGGGAAAGACGGAGCAGTCTACGAGCAGTACTTC.

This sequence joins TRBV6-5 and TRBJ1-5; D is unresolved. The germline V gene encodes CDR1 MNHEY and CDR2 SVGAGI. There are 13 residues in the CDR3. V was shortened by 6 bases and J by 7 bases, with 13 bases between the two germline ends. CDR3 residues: CASRPTGVQPQHF. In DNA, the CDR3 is TGTGCCAGCAGACCCACCGGGGTCCAGCCCCAGCATTTT.

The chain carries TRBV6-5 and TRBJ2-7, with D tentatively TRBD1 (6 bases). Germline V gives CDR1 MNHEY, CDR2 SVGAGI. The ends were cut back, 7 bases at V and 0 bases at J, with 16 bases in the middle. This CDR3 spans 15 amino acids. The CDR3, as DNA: TGTGCCAGCACTTGGACGGACAGCCCCTCCTACGAGCAGTACTTC. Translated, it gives CASTWTDSPSYEQYF.

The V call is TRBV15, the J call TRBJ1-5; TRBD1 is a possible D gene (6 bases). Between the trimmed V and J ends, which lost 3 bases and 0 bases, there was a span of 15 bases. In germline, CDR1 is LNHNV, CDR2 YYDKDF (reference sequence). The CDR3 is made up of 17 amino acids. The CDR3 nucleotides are TGTGCCACCAGCAGGGGGGCCGATTCGTATAGCAATCAGCCCCAGCATTTT. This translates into CATSRGADSYSNQPQHF.

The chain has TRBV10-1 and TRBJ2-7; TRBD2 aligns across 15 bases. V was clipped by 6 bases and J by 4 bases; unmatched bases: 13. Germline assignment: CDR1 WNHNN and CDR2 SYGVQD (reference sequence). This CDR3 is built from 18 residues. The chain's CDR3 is CASSLEGLAGGSPYEQYF. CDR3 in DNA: TGCGCCAGCAGCTTGGAGGGACTAGCGGGAGGCTCGCCTTACGAGCAGTACTTC.

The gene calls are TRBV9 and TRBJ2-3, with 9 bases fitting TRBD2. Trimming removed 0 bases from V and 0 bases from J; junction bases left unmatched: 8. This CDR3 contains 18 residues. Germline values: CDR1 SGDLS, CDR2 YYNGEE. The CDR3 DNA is TGTGCCAGCAGCGTAGCCGCTGGTAGCGGGGGTAGCACAGATACGCAGTATTTT. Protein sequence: CASSVAAGSGGSTDTQYF.

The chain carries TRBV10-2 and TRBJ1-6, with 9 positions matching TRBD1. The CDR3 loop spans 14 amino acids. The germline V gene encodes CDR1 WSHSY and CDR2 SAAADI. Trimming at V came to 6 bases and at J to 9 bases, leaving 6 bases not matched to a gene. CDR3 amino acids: CASRPGQGTSPLHF. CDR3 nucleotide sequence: TGCGCCAGCAGACCCGGACAGGGGACTTCACCCCTCCACTTT.

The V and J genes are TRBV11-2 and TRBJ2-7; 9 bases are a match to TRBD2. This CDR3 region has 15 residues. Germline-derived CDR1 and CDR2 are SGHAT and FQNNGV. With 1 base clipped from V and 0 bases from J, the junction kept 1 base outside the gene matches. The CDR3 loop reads CASSLGLAASYEQYF. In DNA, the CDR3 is TGTGCCAGCAGCTTAGGACTAGCGGCCTCCTACGAGCAGTACTTC. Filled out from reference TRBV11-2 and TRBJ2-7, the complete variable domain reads EAGVAQSPRYKIIEKRQSVAFWCNPISGHATLYWYQQILGQGPKLLIQFQNNGVVDDSQLPKDRFSAERLKGVDSTLKIQPAKLEDSAVYLCASSLGLAASYEQYFGPGTRLTVT.